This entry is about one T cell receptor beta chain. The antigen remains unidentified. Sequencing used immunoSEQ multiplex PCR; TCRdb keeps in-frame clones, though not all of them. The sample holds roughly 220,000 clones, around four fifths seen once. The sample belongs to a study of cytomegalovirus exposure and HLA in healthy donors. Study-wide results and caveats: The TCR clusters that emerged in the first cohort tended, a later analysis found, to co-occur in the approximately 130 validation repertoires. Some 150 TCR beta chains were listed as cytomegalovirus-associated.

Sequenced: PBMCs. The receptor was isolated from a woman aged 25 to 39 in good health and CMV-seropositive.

The CDR3 loop reads CAWSSPGTDTQYF. Written as DNA, the CDR3 is TGTGCCTGGAGTTCGCCGGGCACAGATACGCAGTATTTT. J is TRBJ2-3 and V is TRBV30; D call uncertain. CDR1 and CDR2 (germline): GTSNPN, SVGIG (reference sequence). V gave up 2 bases and J gave up 1 base, with 7 bases separating them. This CDR3 is built from 13 residues.